This entry concerns a single TCR beta chain. Trimming took 2 bases from V and 8 from J, leaving 9 bases between them. The CDR3 sequence is 12 residues long. The authors sequenced patients whose flow cytometry had shown CD8+CD57+ cell expansion. Every patient was diagnosed with severe acquired aplastic anemia. All patients were therapy-naive when blood was sampled. These data come from a study of CD8+CD57+ T cells in acquired aplastic anemia. Study context: Quantities of DNA derived from sorted CD4+ and CD8+ cells averaged around 3 ug.

The use of genomic DNA as template underpinned the TCR beta VDJ and CDR3 profiling. TCRdb redid the calling of the reads with MiXCR, one entry per CDR3 protein. The top ten hold about 0.8% of the sample, which has just over 450,000 distinct CDR3 sequences, roughly a third seen once. Sequencing was carried out using sorted CD4+, CD8+, or CD8+CD57+ T cells (not recorded which) from PBMCs. The TCR originated in a human donor with aplastic anemia. V gene TRBV12-3 or TRBV12-4 combines with J gene TRBJ1-1; no firm D call. The CDR3 reads CASSLSFREAFF. CDR3 nucleotides: TGTGCCAGCAGTTTAAGTTTCCGAGAAGCTTTCTTT.